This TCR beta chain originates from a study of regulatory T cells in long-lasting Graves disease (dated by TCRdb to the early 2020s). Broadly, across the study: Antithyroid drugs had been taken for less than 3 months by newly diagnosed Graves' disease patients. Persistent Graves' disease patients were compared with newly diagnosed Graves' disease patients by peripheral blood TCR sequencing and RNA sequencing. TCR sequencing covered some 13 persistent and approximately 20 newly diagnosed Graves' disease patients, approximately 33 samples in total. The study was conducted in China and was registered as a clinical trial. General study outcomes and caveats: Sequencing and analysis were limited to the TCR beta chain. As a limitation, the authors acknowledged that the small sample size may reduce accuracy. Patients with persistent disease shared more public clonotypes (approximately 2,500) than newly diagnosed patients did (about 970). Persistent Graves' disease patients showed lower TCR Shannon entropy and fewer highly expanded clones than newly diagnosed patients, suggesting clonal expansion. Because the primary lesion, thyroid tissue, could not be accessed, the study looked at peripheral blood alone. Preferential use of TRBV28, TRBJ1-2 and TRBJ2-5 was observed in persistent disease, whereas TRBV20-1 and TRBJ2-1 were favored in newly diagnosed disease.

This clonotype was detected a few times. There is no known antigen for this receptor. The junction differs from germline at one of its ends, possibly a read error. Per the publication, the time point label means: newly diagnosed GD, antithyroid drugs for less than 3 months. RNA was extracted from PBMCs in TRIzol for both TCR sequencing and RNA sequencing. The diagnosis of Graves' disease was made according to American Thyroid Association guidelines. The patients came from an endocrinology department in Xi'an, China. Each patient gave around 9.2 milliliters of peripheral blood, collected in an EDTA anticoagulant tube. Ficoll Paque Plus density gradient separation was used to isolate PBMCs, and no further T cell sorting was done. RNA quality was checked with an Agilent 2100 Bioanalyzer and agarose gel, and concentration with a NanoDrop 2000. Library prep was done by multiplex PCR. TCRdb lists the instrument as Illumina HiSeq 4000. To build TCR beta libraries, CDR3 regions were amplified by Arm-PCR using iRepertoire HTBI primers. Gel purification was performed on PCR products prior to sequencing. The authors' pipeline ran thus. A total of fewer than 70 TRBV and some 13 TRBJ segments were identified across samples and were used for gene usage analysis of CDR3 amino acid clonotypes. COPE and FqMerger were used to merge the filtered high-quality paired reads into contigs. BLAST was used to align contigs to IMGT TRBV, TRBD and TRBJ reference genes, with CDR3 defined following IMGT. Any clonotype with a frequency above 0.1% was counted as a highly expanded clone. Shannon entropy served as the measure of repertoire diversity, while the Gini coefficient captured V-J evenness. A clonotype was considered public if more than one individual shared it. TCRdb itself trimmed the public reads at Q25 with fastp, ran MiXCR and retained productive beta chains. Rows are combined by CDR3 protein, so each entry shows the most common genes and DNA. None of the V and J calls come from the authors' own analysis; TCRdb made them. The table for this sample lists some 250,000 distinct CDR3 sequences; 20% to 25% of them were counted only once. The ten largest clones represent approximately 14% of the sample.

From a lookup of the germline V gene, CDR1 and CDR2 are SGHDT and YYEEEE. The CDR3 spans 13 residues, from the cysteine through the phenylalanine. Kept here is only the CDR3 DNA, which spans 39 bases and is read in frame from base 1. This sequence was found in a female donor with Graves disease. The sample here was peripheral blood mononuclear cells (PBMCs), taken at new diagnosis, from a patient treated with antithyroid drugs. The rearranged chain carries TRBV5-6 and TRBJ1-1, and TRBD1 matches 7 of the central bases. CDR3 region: CASSPDRATEASF. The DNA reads TGTGCCAGCAGCCCAGACAGGGCCACTGAAGCTTCCTTT.